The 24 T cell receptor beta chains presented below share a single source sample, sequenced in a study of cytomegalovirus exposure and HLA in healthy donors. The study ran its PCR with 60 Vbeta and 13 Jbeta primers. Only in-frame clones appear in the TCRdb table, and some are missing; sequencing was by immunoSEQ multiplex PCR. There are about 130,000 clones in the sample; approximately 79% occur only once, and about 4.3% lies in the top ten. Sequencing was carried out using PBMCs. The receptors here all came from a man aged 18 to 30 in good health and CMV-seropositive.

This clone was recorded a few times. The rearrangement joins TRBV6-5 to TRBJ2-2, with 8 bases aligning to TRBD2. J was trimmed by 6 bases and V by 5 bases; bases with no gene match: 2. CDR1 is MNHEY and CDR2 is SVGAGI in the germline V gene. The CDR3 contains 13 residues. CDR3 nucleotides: TGTGCCAGCAGTCGGACTAGCTCCGGGGAGCTGTTTTTT. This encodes CASSRTSSGELFF.

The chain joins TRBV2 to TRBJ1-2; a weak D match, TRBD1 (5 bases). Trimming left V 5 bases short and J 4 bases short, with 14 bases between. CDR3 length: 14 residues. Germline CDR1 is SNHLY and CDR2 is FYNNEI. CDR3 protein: CASSPQGIGYGYTF. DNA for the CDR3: TGTGCCAGCAGTCCCCAGGGAATTGGCTATGGCTACACCTTC.

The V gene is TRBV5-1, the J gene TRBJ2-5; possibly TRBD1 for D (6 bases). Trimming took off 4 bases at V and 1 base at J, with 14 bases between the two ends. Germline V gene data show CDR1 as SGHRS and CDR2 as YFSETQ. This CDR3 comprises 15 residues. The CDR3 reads CASSTSQGIQETQYF. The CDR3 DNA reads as TGCGCCAGCAGCACCTCACAGGGTATCCAAGAGACCCAGTACTTC.

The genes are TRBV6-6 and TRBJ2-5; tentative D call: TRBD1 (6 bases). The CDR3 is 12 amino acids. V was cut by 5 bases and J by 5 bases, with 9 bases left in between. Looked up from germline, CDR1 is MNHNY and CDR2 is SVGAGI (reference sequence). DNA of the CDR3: TGTGCCAGCAGTCAGGGGCCGGAGACCCAGTACTTC. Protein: CASSQGPETQYF.

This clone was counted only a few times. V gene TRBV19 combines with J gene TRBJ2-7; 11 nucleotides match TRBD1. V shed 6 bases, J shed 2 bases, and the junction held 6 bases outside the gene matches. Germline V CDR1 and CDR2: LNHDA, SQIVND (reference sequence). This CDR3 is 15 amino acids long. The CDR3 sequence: CASSRTGQGAYEQYF. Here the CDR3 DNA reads TGTGCCAGTAGCCGTACGGGACAGGGGGCCTACGAGCAGTACTTC.

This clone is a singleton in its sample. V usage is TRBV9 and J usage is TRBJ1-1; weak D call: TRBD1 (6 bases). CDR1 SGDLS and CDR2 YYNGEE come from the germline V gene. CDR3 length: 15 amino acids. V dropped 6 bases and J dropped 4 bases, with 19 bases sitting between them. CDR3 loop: CASTKAGDWSTEAFF. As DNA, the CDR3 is TGTGCCAGCACCAAAGCAGGGGATTGGAGCACTGAAGCTTTCTTT.

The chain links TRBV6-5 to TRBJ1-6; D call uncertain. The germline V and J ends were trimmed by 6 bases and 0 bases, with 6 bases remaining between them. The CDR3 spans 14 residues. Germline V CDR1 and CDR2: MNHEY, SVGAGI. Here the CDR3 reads CASRRSSYNSPLHF. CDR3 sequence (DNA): TGTGCCAGCAGGCGGAGCTCCTATAATTCACCCCTCCACTTT.

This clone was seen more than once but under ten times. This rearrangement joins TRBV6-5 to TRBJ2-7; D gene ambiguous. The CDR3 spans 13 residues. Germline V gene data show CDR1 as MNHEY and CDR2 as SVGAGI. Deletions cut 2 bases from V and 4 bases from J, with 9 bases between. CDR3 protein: CASSYLVGYEQYF. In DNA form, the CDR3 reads TGTGCCAGCAGTTACCTAGTCGGTTACGAGCAGTACTTC.

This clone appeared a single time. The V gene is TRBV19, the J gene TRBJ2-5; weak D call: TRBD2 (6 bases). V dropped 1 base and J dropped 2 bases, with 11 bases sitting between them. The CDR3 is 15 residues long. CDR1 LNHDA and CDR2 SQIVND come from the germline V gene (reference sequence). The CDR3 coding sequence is TGTGCCAGTAGTATAGCGGGGGAACCTCAAGAGACCCAGTACTTC. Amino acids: CASSIAGEPQETQYF.

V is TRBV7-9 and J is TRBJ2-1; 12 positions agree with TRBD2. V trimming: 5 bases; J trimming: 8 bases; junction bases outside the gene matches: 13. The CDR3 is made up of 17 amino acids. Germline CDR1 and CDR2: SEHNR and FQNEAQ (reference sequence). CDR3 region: CASSDRLAGALSDEQFF. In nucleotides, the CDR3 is TGTGCCAGCAGCGACCGACTAGCGGGAGCCCTGAGCGATGAGCAGTTCTTC.

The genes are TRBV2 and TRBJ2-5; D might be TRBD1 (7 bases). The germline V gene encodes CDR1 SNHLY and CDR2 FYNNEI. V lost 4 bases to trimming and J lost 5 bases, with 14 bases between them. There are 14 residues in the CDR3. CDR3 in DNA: TGTGCCAGCAGTGGGGTCAGGGGGGCGGAGACCCAGTACTTC. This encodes CASSGVRGAETQYF.

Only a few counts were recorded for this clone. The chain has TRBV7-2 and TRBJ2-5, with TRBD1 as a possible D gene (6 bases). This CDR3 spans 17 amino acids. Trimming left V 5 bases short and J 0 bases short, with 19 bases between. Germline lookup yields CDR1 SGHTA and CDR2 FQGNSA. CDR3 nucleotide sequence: TGTGCCAGCAGCCCCGAAGGCCGACAGGCATACCAAGAGACCCAGTACTTC. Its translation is CASSPEGRQAYQETQYF.

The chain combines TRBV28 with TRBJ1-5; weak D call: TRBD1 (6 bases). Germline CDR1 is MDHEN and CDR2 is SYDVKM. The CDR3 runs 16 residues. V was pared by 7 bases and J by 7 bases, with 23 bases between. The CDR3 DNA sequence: TGTGCCAGCACCAGGGGCACAGGGAGCGGAACGCAGCCCCAGCATTTT. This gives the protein CASTRGTGSGTQPQHF.

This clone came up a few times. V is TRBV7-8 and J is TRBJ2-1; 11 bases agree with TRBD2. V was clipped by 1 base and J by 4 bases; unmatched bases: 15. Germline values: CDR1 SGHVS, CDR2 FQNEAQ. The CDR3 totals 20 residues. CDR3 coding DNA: TGTGCCAGCAGCTTAGTGGGACTAGCGGCCCTAAGAGGAATTTACAATGAGCAGTTCTTC. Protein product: CASSLVGLAALRGIYNEQFF.

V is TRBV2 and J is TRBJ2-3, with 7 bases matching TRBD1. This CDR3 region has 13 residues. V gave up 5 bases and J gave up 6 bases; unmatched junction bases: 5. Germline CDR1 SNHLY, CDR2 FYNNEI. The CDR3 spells CASSNRGVDTQYF. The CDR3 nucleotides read TGTGCCAGCAGTAACAGGGGAGTTGATACGCAGTATTTT.

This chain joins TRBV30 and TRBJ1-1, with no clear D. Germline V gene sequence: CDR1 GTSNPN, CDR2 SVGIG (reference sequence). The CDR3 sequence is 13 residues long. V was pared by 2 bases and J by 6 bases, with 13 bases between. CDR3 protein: CAWSFMSNAEAFF. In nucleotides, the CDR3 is TGTGCCTGGAGTTTTATGAGTAACGCTGAAGCTTTCTTT.

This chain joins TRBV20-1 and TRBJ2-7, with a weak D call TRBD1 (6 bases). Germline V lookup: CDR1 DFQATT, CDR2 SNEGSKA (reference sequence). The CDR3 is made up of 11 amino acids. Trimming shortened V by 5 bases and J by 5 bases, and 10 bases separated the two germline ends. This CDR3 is CSARTVNEQYF. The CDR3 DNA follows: TGCAGTGCTCGGACAGTCAACGAGCAGTACTTC.

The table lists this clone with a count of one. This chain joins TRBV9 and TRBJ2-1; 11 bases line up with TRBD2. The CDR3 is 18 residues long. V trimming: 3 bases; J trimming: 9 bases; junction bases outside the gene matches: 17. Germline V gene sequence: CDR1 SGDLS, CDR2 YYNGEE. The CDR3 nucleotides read TGTGCCAGCAGCGGGCGACTAGCGGGACGAGAGGTTTTAGGTGAGCAGTTCTTC. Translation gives CASSGRLAGREVLGEQFF.

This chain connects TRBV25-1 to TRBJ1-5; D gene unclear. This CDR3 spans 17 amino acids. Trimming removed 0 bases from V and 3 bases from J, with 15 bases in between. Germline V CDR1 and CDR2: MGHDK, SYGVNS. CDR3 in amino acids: CASSEYPGSPLNQPQHF. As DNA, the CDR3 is TGTGCCAGCAGTGAATATCCGGGTTCACCCCTCAATCAGCCCCAGCATTTT.

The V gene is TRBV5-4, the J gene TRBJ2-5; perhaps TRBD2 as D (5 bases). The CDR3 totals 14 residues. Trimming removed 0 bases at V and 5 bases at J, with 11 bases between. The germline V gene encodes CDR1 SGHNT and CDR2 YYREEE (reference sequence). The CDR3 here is CASSLGMREETQYF. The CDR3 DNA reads TGTGCCAGCAGCTTGGGAATGAGGGAGGAGACCCAGTACTTC.

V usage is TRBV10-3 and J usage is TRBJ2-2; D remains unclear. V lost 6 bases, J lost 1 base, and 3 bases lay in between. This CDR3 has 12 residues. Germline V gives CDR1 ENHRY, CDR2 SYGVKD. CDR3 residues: CAIRRNTGELFF. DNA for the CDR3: TGTGCCATCAGGAGGAACACCGGGGAGCTGTTTTTT.

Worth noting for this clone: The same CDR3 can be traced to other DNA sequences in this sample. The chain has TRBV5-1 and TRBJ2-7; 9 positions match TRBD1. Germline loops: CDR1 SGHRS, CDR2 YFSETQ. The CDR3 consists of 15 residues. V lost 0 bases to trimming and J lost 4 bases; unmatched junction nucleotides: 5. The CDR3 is CASSLEGQGGYEQYF. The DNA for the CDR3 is TGCGCCAGCAGCTTGGAGGGACAGGGAGGATACGAGCAGTACTTC.

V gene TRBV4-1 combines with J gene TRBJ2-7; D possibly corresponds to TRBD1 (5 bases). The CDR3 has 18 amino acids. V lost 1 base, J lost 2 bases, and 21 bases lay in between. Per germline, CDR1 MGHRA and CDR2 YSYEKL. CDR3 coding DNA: TGCGCCAGCAGCCAAGGGCGCCCTAGGGGATCAGGCCCCTACGAGCAGTACTTC. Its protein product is CASSQGRPRGSGPYEQYF.

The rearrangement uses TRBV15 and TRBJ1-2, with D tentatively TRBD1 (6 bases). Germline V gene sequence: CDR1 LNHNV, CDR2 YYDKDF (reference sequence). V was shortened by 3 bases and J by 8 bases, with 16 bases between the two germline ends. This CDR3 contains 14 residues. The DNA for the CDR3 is TGTGCCACCAGCAGTATCCGAGCAGGGGTGGGCTACACCTTC. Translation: CATSSIRAGVGYTF.